The clone carrying this TCR beta chain has only a few counts. A much larger clone lies a single base off, so this may be a read error. The authors reverse transcribed all of the isolated RNA, so sequencing captured expressed TCRB transcripts. The repertoire was sequenced with immunoSEQ multiplex PCR; TCRdb's copy has only in-frame clones and lacks some. The sample records about 340,000 clones, around 8% being singletons. The sample belongs to a study of beta chain features in type 1 diabetes. Germline V gene lookup returns CDR1 MNHEY and CDR2 SVGAGI. The V end was cut by 4 bases, the J end by 1 base, with 4 bases between. There are 12 residues in the CDR3.

The rearrangement joins TRBV6-5 to TRBJ1-1; D not resolved. The clonotype comes from a woman between 18 and 30 years old in good health. Sequencing was performed on central memory CD4+ T cells from blood. CDR3 amino acids: CASSLQNTEAFF. The CDR3 DNA is TGTGCCAGCAGTTTACAGAACACTGAAGCTTTCTTT.